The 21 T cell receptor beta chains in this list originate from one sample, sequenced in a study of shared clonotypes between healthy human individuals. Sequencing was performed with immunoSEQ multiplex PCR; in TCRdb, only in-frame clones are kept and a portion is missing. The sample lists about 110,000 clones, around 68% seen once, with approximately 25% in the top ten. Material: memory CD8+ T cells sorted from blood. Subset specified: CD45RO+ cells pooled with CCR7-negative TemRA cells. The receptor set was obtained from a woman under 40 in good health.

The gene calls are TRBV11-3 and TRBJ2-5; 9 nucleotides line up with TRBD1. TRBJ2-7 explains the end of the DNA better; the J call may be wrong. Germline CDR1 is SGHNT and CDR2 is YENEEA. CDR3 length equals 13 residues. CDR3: CASSSGQGSEQYF. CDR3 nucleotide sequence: TGTGCCAGCAGCTCCGGACAGGGGAGCGAGCAGTACTTC.

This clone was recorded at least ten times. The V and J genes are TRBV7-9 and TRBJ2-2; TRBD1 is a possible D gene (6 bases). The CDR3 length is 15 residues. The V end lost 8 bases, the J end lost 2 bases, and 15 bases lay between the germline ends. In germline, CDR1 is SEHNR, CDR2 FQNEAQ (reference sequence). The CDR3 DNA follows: TGTGCCAGCTCCAGGGAAGGGACAAACACCGGGGAGCTGTTTTTT. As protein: CASSREGTNTGELFF.

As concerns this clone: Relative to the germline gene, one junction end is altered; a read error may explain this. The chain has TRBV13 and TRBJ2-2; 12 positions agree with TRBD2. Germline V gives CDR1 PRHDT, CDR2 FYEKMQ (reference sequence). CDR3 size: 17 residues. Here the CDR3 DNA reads TGTGCCAGCAGCGTAGGGACTAGCGGGTTGAACACCGGGGAGCTGTTTTTT. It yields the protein CASSVGTSGLNTGELFF.

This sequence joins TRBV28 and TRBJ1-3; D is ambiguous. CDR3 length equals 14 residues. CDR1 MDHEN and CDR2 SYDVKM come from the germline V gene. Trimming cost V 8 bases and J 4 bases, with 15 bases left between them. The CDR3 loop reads CASSWRVGGNTIYF. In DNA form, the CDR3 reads TGTGCCAGCTCCTGGCGAGTCGGGGGAAACACCATATATTTT. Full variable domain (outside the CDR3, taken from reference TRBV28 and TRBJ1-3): DVKVTQSSRYLVKRTGEKVFLECVQDMDHENMFWYRQDPGLGLRLIYFSYDVKMKEKGDIPEGYSVSREKKERFSLILESASTNQTSMYLCASSWRVGGNTIYFGEGSWLTVV.

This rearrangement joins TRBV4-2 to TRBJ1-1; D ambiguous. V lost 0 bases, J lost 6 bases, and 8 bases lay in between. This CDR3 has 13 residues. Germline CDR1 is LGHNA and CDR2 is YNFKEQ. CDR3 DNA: TGTGCCAGCAGCCAAGAAAGAGGGCCTGAAGCTTTCTTT. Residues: CASSQERGPEAFF.

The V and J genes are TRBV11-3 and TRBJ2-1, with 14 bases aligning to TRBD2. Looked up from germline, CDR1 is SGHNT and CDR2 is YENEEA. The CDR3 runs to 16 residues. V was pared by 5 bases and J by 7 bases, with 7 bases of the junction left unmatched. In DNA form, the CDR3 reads TGTGCCAGCAGCCCAAAGGGACTAGCGGGAGTGAATGAGCAGTTCTTC. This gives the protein CASSPKGLAGVNEQFF.

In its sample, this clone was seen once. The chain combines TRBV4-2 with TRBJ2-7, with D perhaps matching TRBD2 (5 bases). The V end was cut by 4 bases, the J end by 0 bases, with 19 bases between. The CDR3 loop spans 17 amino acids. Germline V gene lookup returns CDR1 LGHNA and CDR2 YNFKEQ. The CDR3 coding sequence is TGTGCCAGCAGCCTCGAAGGTGCGGGCCGGAGCTCCTACGAGCAGTACTTC. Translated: CASSLEGAGRSSYEQYF.

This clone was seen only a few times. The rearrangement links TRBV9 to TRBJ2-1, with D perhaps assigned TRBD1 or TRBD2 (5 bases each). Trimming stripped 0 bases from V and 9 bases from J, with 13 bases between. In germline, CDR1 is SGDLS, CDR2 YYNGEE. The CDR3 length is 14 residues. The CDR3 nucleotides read TGTGCCAGCAGCGTAGCTTGGGGGACGGGTGAGCAGTTCTTC. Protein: CASSVAWGTGEQFF.

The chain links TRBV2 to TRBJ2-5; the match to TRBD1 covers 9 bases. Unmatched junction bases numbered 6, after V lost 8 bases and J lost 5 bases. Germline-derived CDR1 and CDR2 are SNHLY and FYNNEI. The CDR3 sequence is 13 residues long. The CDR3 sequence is CASGGQGGETQYF. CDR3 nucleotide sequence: TGTGCCAGCGGGGGACAGGGAGGGGAGACCCAGTACTTC.

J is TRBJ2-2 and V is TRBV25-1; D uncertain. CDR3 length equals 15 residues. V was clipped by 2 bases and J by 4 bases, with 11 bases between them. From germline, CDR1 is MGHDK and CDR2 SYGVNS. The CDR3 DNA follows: TGTGCCAGCAGTGAAGGAGAAATAGGCACCGGGGAGCTGTTTTTT. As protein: CASSEGEIGTGELFF.

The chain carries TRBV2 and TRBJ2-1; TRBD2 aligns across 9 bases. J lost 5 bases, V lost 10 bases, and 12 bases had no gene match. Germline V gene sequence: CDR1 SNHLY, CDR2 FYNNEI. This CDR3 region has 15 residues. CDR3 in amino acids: CAKTTTTSGHNEQFF. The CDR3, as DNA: TGTGCCAAAACTACGACGACTAGCGGCCACAATGAGCAGTTCTTC.

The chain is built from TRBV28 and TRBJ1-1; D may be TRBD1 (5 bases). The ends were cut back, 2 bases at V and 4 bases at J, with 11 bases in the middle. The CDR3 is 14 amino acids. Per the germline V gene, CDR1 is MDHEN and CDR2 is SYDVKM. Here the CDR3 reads CASSLQGVLTEAFF. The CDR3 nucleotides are TGTGCCAGCAGTTTACAGGGTGTCCTCACTGAAGCTTTCTTT.

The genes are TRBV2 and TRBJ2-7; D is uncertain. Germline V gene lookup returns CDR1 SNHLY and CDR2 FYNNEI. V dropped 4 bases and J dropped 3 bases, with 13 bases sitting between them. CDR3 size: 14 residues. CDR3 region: CASSVLRVFYEQYF. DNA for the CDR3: TGTGCCAGCAGTGTTCTCCGGGTTTTCTACGAGCAGTACTTC.

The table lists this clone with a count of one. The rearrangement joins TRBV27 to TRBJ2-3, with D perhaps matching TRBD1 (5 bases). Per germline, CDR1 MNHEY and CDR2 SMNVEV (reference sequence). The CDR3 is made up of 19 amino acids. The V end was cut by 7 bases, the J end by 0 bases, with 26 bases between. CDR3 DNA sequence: TGTGCCAGCATTCCTTGGGGCCCCATGACATCACCCAGCACAGATACGCAGTATTTT. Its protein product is CASIPWGPMTSPSTDTQYF.

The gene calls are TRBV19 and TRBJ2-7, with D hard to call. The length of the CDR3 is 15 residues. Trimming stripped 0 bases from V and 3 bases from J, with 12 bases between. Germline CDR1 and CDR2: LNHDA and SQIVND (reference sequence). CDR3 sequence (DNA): TGTGCCAGTAGTATAGAGGGCAGGCCCTACTACGAGCAGTACTTC. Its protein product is CASSIEGRPYYEQYF.

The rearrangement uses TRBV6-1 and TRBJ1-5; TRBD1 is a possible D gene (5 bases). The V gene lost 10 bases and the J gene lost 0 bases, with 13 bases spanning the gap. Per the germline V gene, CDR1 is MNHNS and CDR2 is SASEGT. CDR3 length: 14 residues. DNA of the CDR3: TGTGCCACCCGGGACGTTAATAGCAATCAGCCCCAGCATTTT. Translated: CATRDVNSNQPQHF.

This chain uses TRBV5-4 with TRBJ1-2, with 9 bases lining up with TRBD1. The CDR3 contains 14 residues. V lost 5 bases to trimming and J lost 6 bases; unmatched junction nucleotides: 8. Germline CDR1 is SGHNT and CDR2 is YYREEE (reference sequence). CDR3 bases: TGTGCCAGCAGACGTACAGGGGGCGCCAATGGCTACACCTTC. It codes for CASRRTGGANGYTF.

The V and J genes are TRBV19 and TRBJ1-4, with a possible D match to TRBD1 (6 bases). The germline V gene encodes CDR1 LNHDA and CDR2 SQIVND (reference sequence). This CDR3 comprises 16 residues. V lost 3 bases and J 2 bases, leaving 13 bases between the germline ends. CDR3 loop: CASSILGARTNEKLFF. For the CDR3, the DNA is TGTGCCAGTAGTATCTTGGGGGCGCGGACTAATGAAAAACTGTTTTTT. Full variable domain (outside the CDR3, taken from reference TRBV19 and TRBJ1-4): DGGITQSPKYLFRKEGQNVTLSCEQNLNHDAMYWYRQDPGQGLRLIYYSQIVNDFQKGDIAEGYSVSREKKESFPLTVTSAQKNPTAFYLCASSILGARTNEKLFFGSGTQLSVL.

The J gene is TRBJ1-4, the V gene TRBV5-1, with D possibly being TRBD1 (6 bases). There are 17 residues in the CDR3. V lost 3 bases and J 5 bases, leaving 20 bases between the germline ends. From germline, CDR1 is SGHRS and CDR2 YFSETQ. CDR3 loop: CASSWTSGTPGNEKLFF. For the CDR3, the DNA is TGCGCCAGCAGCTGGACCAGCGGGACACCTGGAAATGAAAAACTGTTTTTT. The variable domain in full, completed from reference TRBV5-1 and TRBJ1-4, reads KAGVTQTPRYLIKTRGQQVTLSCSPISGHRSVSWYQQTPGQGLQFLFEYFSETQRNKGNFPGRFSGRQFSNSRSEMNVSTLELGDSALYLCASSWTSGTPGNEKLFFGSGTQLSVL.

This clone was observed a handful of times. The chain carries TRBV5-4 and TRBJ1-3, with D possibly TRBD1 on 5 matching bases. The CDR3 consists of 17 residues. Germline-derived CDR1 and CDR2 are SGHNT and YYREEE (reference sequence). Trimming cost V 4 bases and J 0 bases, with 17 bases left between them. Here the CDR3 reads CASSPTPKDISGNTIYF. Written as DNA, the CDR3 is TGTGCCAGCAGCCCAACCCCCAAGGACATCTCTGGAAACACCATATATTTT.

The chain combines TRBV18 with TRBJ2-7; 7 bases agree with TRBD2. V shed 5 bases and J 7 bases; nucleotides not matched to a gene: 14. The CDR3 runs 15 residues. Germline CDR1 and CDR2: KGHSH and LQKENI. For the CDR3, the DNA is TGTGCCAGCTCATCGCAGGGAGGGCAAACGGGGGAGCAGTACTTC. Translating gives CASSSQGGQTGEQYF.